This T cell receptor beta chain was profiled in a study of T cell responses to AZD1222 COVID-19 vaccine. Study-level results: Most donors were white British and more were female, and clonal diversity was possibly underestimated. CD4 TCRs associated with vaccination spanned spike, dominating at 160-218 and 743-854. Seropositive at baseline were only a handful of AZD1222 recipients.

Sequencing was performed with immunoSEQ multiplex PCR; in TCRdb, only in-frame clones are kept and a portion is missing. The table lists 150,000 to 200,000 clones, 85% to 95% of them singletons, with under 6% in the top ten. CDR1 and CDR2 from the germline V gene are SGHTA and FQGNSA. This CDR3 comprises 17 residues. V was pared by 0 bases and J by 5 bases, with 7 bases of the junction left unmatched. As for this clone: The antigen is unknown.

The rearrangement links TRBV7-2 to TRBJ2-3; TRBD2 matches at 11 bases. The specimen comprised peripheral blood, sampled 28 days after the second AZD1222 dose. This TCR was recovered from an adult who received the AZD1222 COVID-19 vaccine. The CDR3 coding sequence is TGTGCCAGCAGCTTAGCGGTATTAGCGGGAGGGATAGATACGCAGTATTTT. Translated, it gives CASSLAVLAGGIDTQYF.